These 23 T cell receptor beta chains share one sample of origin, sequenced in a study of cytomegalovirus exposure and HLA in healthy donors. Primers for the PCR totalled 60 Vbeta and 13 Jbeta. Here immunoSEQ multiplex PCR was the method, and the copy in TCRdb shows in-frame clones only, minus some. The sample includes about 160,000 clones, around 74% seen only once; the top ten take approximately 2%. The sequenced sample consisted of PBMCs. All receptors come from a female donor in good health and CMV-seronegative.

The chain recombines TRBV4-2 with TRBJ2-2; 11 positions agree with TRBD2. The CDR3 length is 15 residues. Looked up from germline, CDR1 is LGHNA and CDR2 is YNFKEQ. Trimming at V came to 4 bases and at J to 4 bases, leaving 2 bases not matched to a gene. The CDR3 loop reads CASSPLAGGTGELFF. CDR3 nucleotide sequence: TGTGCCAGCAGCCCGCTAGCGGGAGGCACCGGGGAGCTGTTTTTT.

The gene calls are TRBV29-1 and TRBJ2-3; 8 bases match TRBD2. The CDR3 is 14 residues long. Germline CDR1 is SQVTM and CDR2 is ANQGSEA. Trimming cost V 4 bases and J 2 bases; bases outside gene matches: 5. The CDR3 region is CSVGGGRDTDTQYF. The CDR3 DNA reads TGCAGCGTTGGCGGGGGGCGAGACACAGATACGCAGTATTTT.

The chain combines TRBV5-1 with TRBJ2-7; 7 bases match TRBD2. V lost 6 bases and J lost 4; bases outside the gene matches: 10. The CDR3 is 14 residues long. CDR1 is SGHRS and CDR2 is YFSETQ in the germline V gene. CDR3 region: CASKETASGYEQYF. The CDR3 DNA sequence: TGCGCCAGCAAAGAAACGGCTAGCGGATACGAGCAGTACTTC.

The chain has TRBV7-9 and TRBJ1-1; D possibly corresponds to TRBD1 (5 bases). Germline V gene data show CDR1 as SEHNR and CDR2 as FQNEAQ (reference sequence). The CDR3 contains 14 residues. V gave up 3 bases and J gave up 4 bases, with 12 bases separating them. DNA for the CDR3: TGTGCCAGCAGCTTTATCGAAAGGGGCACTGAAGCTTTCTTT. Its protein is CASSFIERGTEAFF.

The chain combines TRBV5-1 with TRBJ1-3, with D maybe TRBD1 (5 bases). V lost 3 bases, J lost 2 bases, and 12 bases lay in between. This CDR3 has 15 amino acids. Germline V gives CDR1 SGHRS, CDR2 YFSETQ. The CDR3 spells CASSSSGTAGNTIYF. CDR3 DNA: TGCGCCAGCAGCTCATCCGGGACTGCTGGAAACACCATATATTTT.

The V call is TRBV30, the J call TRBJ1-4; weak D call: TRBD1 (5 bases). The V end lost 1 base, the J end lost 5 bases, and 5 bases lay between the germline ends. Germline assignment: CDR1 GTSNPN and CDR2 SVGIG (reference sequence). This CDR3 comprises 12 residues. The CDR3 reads CAWSAGNEKLFF. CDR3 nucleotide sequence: TGTGCCTGGAGTGCAGGGAATGAAAAACTGTTTTTT.

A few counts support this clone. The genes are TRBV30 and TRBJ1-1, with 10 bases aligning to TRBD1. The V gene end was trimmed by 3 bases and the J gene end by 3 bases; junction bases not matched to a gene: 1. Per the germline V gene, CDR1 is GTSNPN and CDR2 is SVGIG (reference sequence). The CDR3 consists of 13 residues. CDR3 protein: CAWRTGGYTEAFF. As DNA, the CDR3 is TGTGCCTGGAGGACAGGGGGCTACACTGAAGCTTTCTTT.

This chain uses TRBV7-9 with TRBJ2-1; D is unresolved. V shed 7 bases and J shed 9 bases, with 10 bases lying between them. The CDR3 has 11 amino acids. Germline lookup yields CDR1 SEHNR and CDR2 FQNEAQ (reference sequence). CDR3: CASTAPGEQFF. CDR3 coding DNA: TGTGCCAGCACCGCCCCGGGTGAGCAGTTCTTC.

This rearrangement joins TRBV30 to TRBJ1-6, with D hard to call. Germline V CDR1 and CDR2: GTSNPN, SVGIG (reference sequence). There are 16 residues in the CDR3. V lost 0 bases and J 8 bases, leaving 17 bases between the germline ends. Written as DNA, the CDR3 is TGTGCCTGGAGTGTACTATCCCGGTCCGTGGATTCACCCCTCCACTTT. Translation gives CAWSVLSRSVDSPLHF.

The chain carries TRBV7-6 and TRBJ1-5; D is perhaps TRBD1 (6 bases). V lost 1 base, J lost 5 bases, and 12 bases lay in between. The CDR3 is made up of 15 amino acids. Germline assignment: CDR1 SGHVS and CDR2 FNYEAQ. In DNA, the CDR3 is TGTGCCAGCAGCTTAGACGGGGGGCAAGATCAGCCCCAGCATTTT. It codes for CASSLDGGQDQPQHF.

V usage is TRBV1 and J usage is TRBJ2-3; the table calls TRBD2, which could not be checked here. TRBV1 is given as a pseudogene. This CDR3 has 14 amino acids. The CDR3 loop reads CTSSQEGGGDTQYF. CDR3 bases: TGCACCAGCAGCCAAGAAGGGGGGGGAGATACGCAGTATTTT.

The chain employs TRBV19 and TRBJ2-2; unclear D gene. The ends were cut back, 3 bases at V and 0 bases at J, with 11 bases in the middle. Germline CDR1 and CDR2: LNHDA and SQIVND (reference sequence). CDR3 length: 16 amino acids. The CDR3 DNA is TGTGCCAGTAGTATCCCCATGGCGGCGAACACCGGGGAGCTGTTTTTT. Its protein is CASSIPMAANTGELFF.

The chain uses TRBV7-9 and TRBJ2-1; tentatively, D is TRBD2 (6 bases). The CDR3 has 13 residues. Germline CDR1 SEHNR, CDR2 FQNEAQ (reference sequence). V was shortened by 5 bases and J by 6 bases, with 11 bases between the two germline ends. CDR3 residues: CASSPRDFNEQFF. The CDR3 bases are TGTGCCAGCAGCCCACGGGACTTCAATGAGCAGTTCTTC.

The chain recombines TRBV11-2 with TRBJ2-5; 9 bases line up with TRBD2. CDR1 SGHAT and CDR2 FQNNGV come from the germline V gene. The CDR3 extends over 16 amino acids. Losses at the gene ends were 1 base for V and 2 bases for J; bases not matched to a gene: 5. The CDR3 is CASSLGFAGGQETQYF. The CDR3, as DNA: TGTGCCAGCAGCTTAGGGTTCGCGGGGGGGCAAGAGACCCAGTACTTC.

CDR3 nucleotides: TGCAGCGTTCCGGGACAGGGGTTTTTTGGCTACACCTTC. Protein: CSVPGQGFFGYTF. The chain recombines TRBV29-1 with TRBJ1-2, with 10 bases that match TRBD1. Trimming took 5 bases from V and 7 from J; bases not matched to a gene: 7. Germline V gene lookup returns CDR1 SQVTM and CDR2 ANQGSEA. There are 13 residues in the CDR3.

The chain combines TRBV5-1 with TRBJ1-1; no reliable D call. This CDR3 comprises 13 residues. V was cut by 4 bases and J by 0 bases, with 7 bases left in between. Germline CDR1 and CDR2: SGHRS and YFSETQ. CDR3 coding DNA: TGCGCCAGCAGCACACAGCTGAACACTGAAGCTTTCTTT. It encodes CASSTQLNTEAFF. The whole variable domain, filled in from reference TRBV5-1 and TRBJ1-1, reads KAGVTQTPRYLIKTRGQQVTLSCSPISGHRSVSWYQQTPGQGLQFLFEYFSETQRNKGNFPGRFSGRQFSNSRSEMNVSTLELGDSALYLCASSTQLNTEAFFGQGTRLTVV.

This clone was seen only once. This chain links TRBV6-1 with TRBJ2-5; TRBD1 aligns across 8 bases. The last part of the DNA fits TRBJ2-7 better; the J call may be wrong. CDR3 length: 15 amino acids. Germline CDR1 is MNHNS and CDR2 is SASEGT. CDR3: CASSDRGDRSYEQYF. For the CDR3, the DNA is TGTGCCAGCAGTGATAGAGGGGACAGGAGTTACGAGCAGTACTTC.

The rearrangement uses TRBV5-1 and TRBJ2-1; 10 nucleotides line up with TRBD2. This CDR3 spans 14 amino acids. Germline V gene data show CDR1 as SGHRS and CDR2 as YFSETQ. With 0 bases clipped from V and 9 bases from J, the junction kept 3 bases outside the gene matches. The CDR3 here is CASSLASGSLEQFF. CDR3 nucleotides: TGCGCCAGCAGCTTGGCTAGCGGGAGCCTTGAGCAGTTCTTC.

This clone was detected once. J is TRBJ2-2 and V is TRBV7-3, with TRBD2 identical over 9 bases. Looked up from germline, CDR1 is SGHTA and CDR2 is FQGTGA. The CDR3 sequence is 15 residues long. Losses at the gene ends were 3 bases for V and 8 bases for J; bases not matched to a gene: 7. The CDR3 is CASSLTSGLGGELFF. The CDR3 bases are TGTGCCAGCAGCTTGACTAGCGGCTTAGGGGGGGAGCTGTTTTTT. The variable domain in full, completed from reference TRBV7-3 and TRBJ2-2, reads GAGVSQTPSNKVTEKGKYVELRCDPISGHTALYWYRQSLGQGPEFLIYFQGTGAADDSGLPNDRFFAVRPEGSVSTLKIQRTERGDSAVYLCASSLTSGLGGELFFGEGSRLTVL.

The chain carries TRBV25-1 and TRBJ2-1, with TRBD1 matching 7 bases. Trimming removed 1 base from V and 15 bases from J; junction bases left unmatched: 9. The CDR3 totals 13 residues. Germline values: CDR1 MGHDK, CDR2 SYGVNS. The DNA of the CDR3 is TGTGCCAGCAGTGAATTGATAGGGGGCCCTCGGTTCTTC. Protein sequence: CASSELIGGPRFF.

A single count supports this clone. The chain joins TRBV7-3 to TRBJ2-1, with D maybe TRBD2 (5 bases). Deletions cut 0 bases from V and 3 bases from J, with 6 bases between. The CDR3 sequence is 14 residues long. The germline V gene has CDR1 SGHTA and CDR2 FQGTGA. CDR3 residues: CASSLTRDYNEQFF. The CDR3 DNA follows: TGTGCCAGCAGCTTAACACGGGACTACAATGAGCAGTTCTTC.

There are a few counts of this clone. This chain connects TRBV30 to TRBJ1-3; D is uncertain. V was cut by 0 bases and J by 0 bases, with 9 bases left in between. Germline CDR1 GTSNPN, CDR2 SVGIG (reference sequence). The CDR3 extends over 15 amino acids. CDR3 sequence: CAWSVGASSGNTIYF. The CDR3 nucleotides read TGTGCCTGGAGTGTAGGAGCGAGCTCTGGAAACACCATATATTTT.

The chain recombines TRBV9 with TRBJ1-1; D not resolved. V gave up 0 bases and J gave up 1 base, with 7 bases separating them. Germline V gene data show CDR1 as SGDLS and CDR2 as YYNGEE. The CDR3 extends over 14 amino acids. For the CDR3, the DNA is TGTGCCAGCAGCGTAGACGGGGAGAACACTGAAGCTTTCTTT. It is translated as CASSVDGENTEAFF.